What follows are 6 T cell receptor beta chains derived from one specimen sequenced in a study of siplizumab effects on memory and regulatory T cells. Here immunoSEQ multiplex PCR was the method, and the copy in TCRdb shows in-frame clones only, minus some. The table has tens of thousands of clones, more than 80% seen once. Sequencing was performed on naive CD4+ T cells sorted from blood. The receptors here all came from a human donor in good health.

The V and J genes are TRBV28 and TRBJ2-1; 12 bases match TRBD2. Germline trimming cut 6 bases from V and 8 bases from J; bases unmatched to any gene: 11. The CDR3 contains 16 residues. The V gene's germline CDR1 is MDHEN and CDR2 SYDVKM. The CDR3 DNA reads as TGTGCCAGCAGGGGGAGACTAGCGGGAGTGGTCGATGAGCAGTTCTTC. Translated: CASRGRLAGVVDEQFF.

The chain links TRBV2 to TRBJ2-7, with TRBD1 matching 8 bases. V gave up 6 bases and J gave up 2 bases; unmatched junction bases: 0. This CDR3 has 12 amino acids. The germline gives CDR1 SNHLY, CDR2 FYNNEI. The CDR3 sequence: CASRTGAYEQYF. The CDR3 DNA sequence: TGTGCCAGCAGGACAGGGGCCTACGAGCAGTACTTC.

CDR3 nucleotide sequence: TGTGCCAGCAGCTTACGAGGGCTGGGGGATGAAAAACTGTTTTTT. Protein: CASSLRGLGDEKLFF. This chain joins TRBV11-2 and TRBJ1-4; D perhaps matches TRBD1 (5 bases). V dropped 2 bases and J dropped 6 bases, with 13 bases sitting between them. This CDR3 region has 15 residues. Looked up from germline, CDR1 is SGHAT and CDR2 is FQNNGV. Supplemented by reference TRBV11-2 and TRBJ1-4, the full variable domain reads EAGVAQSPRYKIIEKRQSVAFWCNPISGHATLYWYQQILGQGPKLLIQFQNNGVVDDSQLPKDRFSAERLKGVDSTLKIQPAKLEDSAVYLCASSLRGLGDEKLFFGSGTQLSVL.

The chain has TRBV5-8 and TRBJ2-3; weak D call: TRBD2 (5 bases). This CDR3 has 15 residues. Germline CDR1 reads SGHTS; CDR2 reads YDEGEE. Trimming shortened V by 4 bases and J by 1 base, and 13 bases separated the two germline ends. DNA for the CDR3: TGTGCCAGCAGCCAAGAAAGCGGTCGCACAGATACGCAGTATTTT. The encoded protein is CASSQESGRTDTQYF.

The CDR3, as DNA: TGCAGCGCTAACACCGTCCGGCCCGGGAGAGATTTAGATACGCAGTATTTT. Amino acids: CSANTVRPGRDLDTQYF. The chain carries TRBV29-1 and TRBJ2-3, with D tentatively TRBD2 (6 bases). Trimming pared 7 bases from V and 5 bases from J, leaving 28 bases between. This CDR3 is 17 amino acids long. Germline lookup yields CDR1 SQVTM and CDR2 ANQGSEA.

The chain joins TRBV7-9 to TRBJ2-7, with a tentative D call TRBD2 (6 bases). CDR3 length equals 15 residues. The V gene's germline CDR1 is SEHNR and CDR2 FQNEAQ (reference sequence). The V end lost 5 bases, the J end lost 3 bases, and 17 bases lay between the germline ends. The CDR3 DNA follows: TGTGCCAGCAGCCGCCCGGGGGTGAGGAACTACGAGCAGTACTTC. It specifies CASSRPGVRNYEQYF. Full variable domain (remainder filled in from reference TRBV7-9 and TRBJ2-7): DTGVSQNPRHKITKRGQNVTFRCDPISEHNRLYWYRQTLGQGPEFLTYFQNEAQLEKSRLLSDRFSAERPKGSFSTLEIQRTEQGDSAMYLCASSRPGVRNYEQYFGPGTRLTVT.